Following are 12 T cell receptor beta chains from one sample sequenced in a study of CD8+ T cells in alopecia areata. RNA extraction was followed by reverse transcription into cDNA, which acted as the sequencing template. Sequencing was performed with immunoSEQ multiplex PCR; in TCRdb, only in-frame clones are kept and a portion is missing. The sample has more than 200,000 clones; 65% to 70% are singletons. Sequences were derived from CD4+ T cells sorted from blood, sampled at week 0. All receptors derive from a human donor with alopecia areata.

This chain uses TRBV20-1 with TRBJ2-3, with D perhaps TRBD2 (5 bases). The germline V gene encodes CDR1 DFQATT and CDR2 SNEGSKA (reference sequence). The V gene lost 5 bases and the J gene lost 10 bases, with 13 bases spanning the gap. This CDR3 contains 11 residues. The CDR3 coding sequence is TGCAGTGCTCGGCTAGCCCCGGCGCAGTATTTT. Translation: CSARLAPAQYF.

This chain's CDR3 is CSVTRSQGAEVQYF. CDR3 DNA sequence: TGCAGCGTGACCAGGTCCCAGGGGGCCGAGGTTCAGTACTTC. The V gene is TRBV29-1, the J gene TRBJ2-4; 8 bases are shared with TRBD1. Trimming removed 6 bases from V and 11 bases from J; junction bases left unmatched: 15. Germline V CDR1 and CDR2: SQVTM, ANQGSEA. The CDR3 extends over 14 amino acids.

The chain recombines TRBV7-9 with TRBJ1-6; D call uncertain. This CDR3 has 13 residues. V gave up 1 base and J gave up 10 bases, with 8 bases separating them. CDR1 is SEHNR, CDR2 FQNEAQ, per germline (reference sequence). Here the CDR3 DNA reads TGTGCCAGCAGCTTAGTAGAAGGATCACCCCTCCACTTT. It translates to CASSLVEGSPLHF.

The chain combines TRBV12-5 with TRBJ2-1; 7 bases are a match to TRBD2. Losses at the gene ends were 1 base for V and 10 bases for J; bases not matched to a gene: 4. The CDR3 extends over 13 amino acids. From germline, CDR1 is LGHNT and CDR2 FRNRAP. The DNA of the CDR3 is TGTGCTAGTGGTTTGGCCACCGGGAGGGAGCAGTTCTTC. Translation gives CASGLATGREQFF.

CDR3 residues: CASSVGAETQYF. CDR3 coding DNA: TGTGCCAGCAGTGTAGGGGCAGAGACCCAGTACTTC. The V call is TRBV2, the J call TRBJ2-5; D might be TRBD1 (5 bases). In germline, CDR1 is SNHLY, CDR2 FYNNEI. This CDR3 is built from 12 residues. V was shortened by 4 bases and J by 4 bases, with 7 bases between the two germline ends.

V gene TRBV5-6 combines with J gene TRBJ1-2; D ambiguous. Germline loops: CDR1 SGHDT, CDR2 YYEEEE. Trimming took 0 bases from V and 3 from J, leaving 6 bases between them. The CDR3 length is 13 residues. CDR3 coding DNA: TGTGCCAGCAGCTTGGACCAGCACTATGGCTACACCTTC. Protein sequence: CASSLDQHYGYTF.

V usage is TRBV29-1 and J usage is TRBJ1-2; possibly TRBD1 for D (6 bases). Germline-derived CDR1 and CDR2 are SQVTM and ANQGSEA. V was cut by 6 bases and J by 4 bases, with 18 bases left in between. The CDR3 spans 14 residues. The CDR3: CSVRRDTAFYGYTF. CDR3 nucleotides: TGCAGCGTGAGACGGGACACCGCATTCTATGGCTACACCTTC.

A remark on this clone: Different DNA sequences within this sample yield the same CDR3. This chain connects TRBV30 to TRBJ1-5; D remains unclear. Germline V gives CDR1 GTSNPN, CDR2 SVGIG (reference sequence). The V and J ends lost 5 bases and 0 bases respectively, with 8 bases between them. The CDR3 loop spans 13 amino acids. This CDR3 reads CAWGDRSNQPQHF. CDR3 bases: TGTGCCTGGGGCGACCGTAGCAATCAGCCCCAGCATTTT.

At least ten counts were recorded for this clone. The chain links TRBV7-9 to TRBJ1-4; 7 bases map to TRBD1. Germline V gene sequence: CDR1 SEHNR, CDR2 FQNEAQ (reference sequence). The CDR3 spans 15 residues. The J segment lost 6 bases and the V segment lost 9 bases, leaving 13 bases of the junction unmatched. The CDR3 nucleotides read TGTGCCAGGAAACAACCAGGGGGATTTGATGAAAAACTGTTTTTT. Translation gives CARKQPGGFDEKLFF.

V and J are TRBV9 and TRBJ2-1, with 9 positions matching TRBD2. J lost 2 bases, V lost 3 bases, and 3 bases had no gene match. CDR1 SGDLS and CDR2 YYNGEE come from the germline V gene. This CDR3 comprises 15 residues. CDR3 coding DNA: TGTGCCAGCAGCGCGGGACTAGCTCCCTACAATGAGCAGTTCTTC. Its translation is CASSAGLAPYNEQFF.

This chain connects TRBV4-2 to TRBJ2-3; tentatively, D is TRBD2 (6 bases). V dropped 2 bases and J dropped 2 bases, with 8 bases sitting between them. Germline CDR1 is LGHNA and CDR2 is YNFKEQ. The length of the CDR3 is 14 residues. CDR3 DNA sequence: TGTGCCAGCAGCCAACCGGGACTCACAGATACGCAGTATTTT. This gives the protein CASSQPGLTDTQYF.

The genes are TRBV30 and TRBJ1-6; D gene ambiguous. Germline-derived CDR1 and CDR2 are GTSNPN and SVGIG (reference sequence). The V end lost 4 bases, the J end lost 3 bases, and 7 bases lay between the germline ends. This CDR3 is built from 13 residues. The CDR3 loop is CAWNQDYNSPLHF. Written as DNA, the CDR3 is TGTGCCTGGAACCAGGACTATAATTCACCCCTCCACTTT. The whole variable domain, remainder taken from reference TRBV30 and TRBJ1-6, is SQTIHQWPATLVQPVGSPLSLECTVEGTSNPNLYWYRQAAGRGLQLLFYSVGIGQISSEVPQNLSASRPQDRQFILSSKKLLLSDSGFYLCAWNQDYNSPLHFGNGTRLTVT.